These 30 T cell receptor beta chains were sequenced from one sample in a study of CD8+ T cells in alopecia areata. Following extraction, RNA underwent reverse transcription to cDNA, which served as the sequencing template. Sequenced by immunoSEQ multiplex PCR; TCRdb stores in-frame clones only, minus some. The table lists roughly 150,000 clones, roughly 60% of them singletons. Sequenced: CD8+ T cells sorted from blood. Receptors originate from a human donor in good health.

This clone has more than one count but fewer than ten. V usage is TRBV4-1 and J usage is TRBJ2-2; no clear D. CDR3 size: 15 residues. Germline V CDR1 and CDR2: MGHRA, YSYEKL. V dropped 5 bases and J dropped 0 bases, with 10 bases sitting between them. The CDR3 nucleotides are TGCGCCAGCAGCTTGGGGTGGACGAACACCGGGGAGCTGTTTTTT. It specifies CASSLGWTNTGELFF.

The J gene is TRBJ2-2, the V gene TRBV27, with D possibly being TRBD1 (6 bases). The CDR3 length is 13 residues. Germline CDR1 is MNHEY and CDR2 is SMNVEV (reference sequence). Trimming cost V 2 bases and J 10 bases, with 11 bases left between them. In DNA, the CDR3 is TGTGCCAGCAGTTTACTGAACAGGGAGGAGCTGTTTTTT. Protein: CASSLLNREELFF.

The rearrangement links TRBV27 to TRBJ2-4, with D unclear. The V end lost 2 bases, the J end lost 2 bases, and 1 base lay between the germline ends. The CDR3 is 12 amino acids. Germline CDR1 MNHEY, CDR2 SMNVEV (reference sequence). This CDR3 reads CASSLPKNIQYF. The CDR3 DNA is TGTGCCAGCAGTTTACCCAAAAACATTCAGTACTTC.

This chain uses TRBV30 with TRBJ1-1; 7 bases map to TRBD1. The J segment lost 6 bases and the V segment lost 3 bases, leaving 7 bases of the junction unmatched. CDR3 length: 13 residues. The germline V gene has CDR1 GTSNPN and CDR2 SVGIG (reference sequence). The CDR3, as DNA: TGTGCCTGGAGAGACCTTACAGGGGCTGAAGCTTTCTTT. Protein: CAWRDLTGAEAFF.

The V call is TRBV2, the J call TRBJ2-2, with 13 bases aligning to TRBD2. The CDR3 sequence is 17 residues long. Unmatched junction bases numbered 4, after V lost 6 bases and J lost 0 bases. The V gene's germline CDR1 is SNHLY and CDR2 FYNNEI. The CDR3 sequence: CASRELAGGPNTGELFF. CDR3 nucleotides: TGTGCCAGCAGGGAACTAGCGGGAGGGCCGAACACCGGGGAGCTGTTTTTT.

The chain uses TRBV15 and TRBJ2-1; the D gene is possibly TRBD2 (5 bases). V was pared by 5 bases and J by 9 bases, with 14 bases between. CDR3 length equals 13 residues. The V gene's germline CDR1 is LNHNV and CDR2 YYDKDF (reference sequence). The CDR3 DNA reads as TGTGCCACCAGCGGTCGGGAATTCACTGAGCAGTTCTTC. The encoded protein is CATSGREFTEQFF.

The chain has TRBV2 and TRBJ2-7; no definite D call. This CDR3 is built from 13 residues. CDR1 is SNHLY, CDR2 FYNNEI, per germline. Trimming took off 8 bases at V and 0 bases at J, with 11 bases between the two ends. CDR3 loop: CASLGRSSYEQYF. Here the CDR3 DNA reads TGTGCCAGCTTGGGCAGAAGCTCCTACGAGCAGTACTTC.

The chain links TRBV9 to TRBJ2-3, with D possibly being TRBD2 (5 bases). This CDR3 contains 15 residues. Per the germline V gene, CDR1 is SGDLS and CDR2 is YYNGEE. V was pared by 3 bases and J by 3 bases, with 14 bases between. In DNA form, the CDR3 reads TGTGCCAGCAGCGCCTTTTCGGGAAGGACAGATACGCAGTATTTT. As protein: CASSAFSGRTDTQYF.

V is TRBV29-1 and J is TRBJ2-2, with 11 bases fitting TRBD2. CDR1 is SQVTM, CDR2 ANQGSEA, per germline. The CDR3 totals 15 residues. V dropped 5 bases and J dropped 1; count of bases not matched to a gene: 3. The CDR3 nucleotides are TGCAGCGTTAAGCTAGCGGGGGGGAACACCGGGGAGCTGTTTTTT. Amino acids: CSVKLAGGNTGELFF.

V is TRBV5-4 and J is TRBJ1-1; 7 bases fit TRBD1. CDR1 SGHNT and CDR2 YYREEE come from the germline V gene (reference sequence). The CDR3 consists of 14 residues. V trimming: 5 bases; J trimming: 0 bases; junction bases outside the gene matches: 4. For the CDR3, the DNA is TGTGCCAGCAGGGGACAGAAAATGAACACTGAAGCTTTCTTT. This encodes CASRGQKMNTEAFF.

Of note for this clone: A read error may account for a junction end that differs from germline. This chain connects TRBV7-7 to TRBJ2-1, with no clear D. CDR1 and CDR2 (germline): SSHAT, FNYEAQ (reference sequence). The CDR3 sequence is 15 residues long. The CDR3 here is CASSAGSSSYNEQFF. CDR3 nucleotides: TGTGCTAGCAGCGCCGGGTCGAGCTCCTACAATGAGCAGTTCTTC. Drawing the rest from reference TRBV7-7 and TRBJ2-1, the complete variable domain is GAGVSQSPRYKVTKRGQDVTLRCDPISSHATLYWYQQALGQGPEFLTYFNYEAQPDKSGLPSDRFSAERPEGSISTLTIQRTEQRDSAMYRCASSAGSSSYNEQFFGPGTRLTVL.

The chain couples TRBV13 to TRBJ1-5, with 7 bases matching TRBD1. After removal of 0 bases from V and 7 bases from J, the junction contained 6 bases not matched to a gene. This CDR3 is 15 amino acids long. Germline CDR1 reads PRHDT; CDR2 reads FYEKMQ (reference sequence). The CDR3, as DNA: TGTGCCAGCAGCTTAGGCGGGACAGATCAACAGCCCCAGCATTTT. As protein: CASSLGGTDQQPQHF.

The chain combines TRBV2 with TRBJ2-7; possibly TRBD1 for D (7 bases). This CDR3 has 14 amino acids. The germline V and J ends were trimmed by 6 bases and 1 base, with 13 bases remaining between them. CDR1 is SNHLY and CDR2 is FYNNEI in the germline V gene. This CDR3 is CASREGTASYEQYF. CDR3 sequence (DNA): TGTGCCAGCAGGGAGGGGACAGCATCCTACGAGCAGTACTTC.

The V and J genes are TRBV7-9 and TRBJ2-5; D gene ambiguous. In germline, CDR1 is SEHNR, CDR2 FQNEAQ (reference sequence). This CDR3 has 15 amino acids. V was trimmed by 3 bases and J by 5 bases, leaving 16 bases between them. CDR3 DNA sequence: TGTGCCAGCAGCTTCCCGGACGGGCCCGTGGAGACCCAGTACTTC. Translated: CASSFPDGPVETQYF. Variable domain in full (rest from reference TRBV7-9 and TRBJ2-5): DTGVSQNPRHKITKRGQNVTFRCDPISEHNRLYWYRQTLGQGPEFLTYFQNEAQLEKSRLLSDRFSAERPKGSFSTLEIQRTEQGDSAMYLCASSFPDGPVETQYFGPGTRLLVL.

The chain combines TRBV29-1 with TRBJ2-5; D unresolved. Trimming left V 4 bases short and J 2 bases short, with 17 bases between. CDR3 length: 15 residues. Germline CDR1 is SQVTM and CDR2 is ANQGSEA. For the CDR3, the DNA is TGCAGCGTTGGGTTGTCAGGTTCATTTCAAGAGACCCAGTACTTC. It specifies CSVGLSGSFQETQYF.

The chain is built from TRBV5-1 and TRBJ2-1; either TRBD1 or TRBD2 may supply D (5 bases each). Trimming removed 0 bases from V and 4 bases from J, with 14 bases in between. The CDR3 extends over 16 amino acids. Germline V gives CDR1 SGHRS, CDR2 YFSETQ. The CDR3 loop is CASSLGRGQPYNEQFF. The CDR3, as DNA: TGCGCCAGCAGCTTGGGACGGGGCCAGCCTTACAATGAGCAGTTCTTC.

This chain connects TRBV23-1 to TRBJ2-2, with a possible D match to TRBD1 (6 bases). TRBV23-1 qualifies as an ORF whose function is uncertain. The CDR3 loop spans 16 amino acids. Trimming removed 0 bases from V and 2 bases from J, with 10 bases in between. The CDR3 DNA follows: TGCGCCAGCAGTCAATCGCCAGGGGAAAACACCGGGGAGCTGTTTTTT. Its protein is CASSQSPGENTGELFF.

This chain connects TRBV29-1 to TRBJ1-2, with D uncertain. CDR3 length: 14 residues. Germline V gene lookup returns CDR1 SQVTM and CDR2 ANQGSEA. Trimming shortened V by 7 bases and J by 0 bases, and 15 bases separated the two germline ends. The CDR3 reads CSARTASTNYGYTF. The CDR3 nucleotides read TGCAGCGCTAGGACCGCCTCCACTAACTATGGCTACACCTTC.

A word on this clone: Other DNA sequences of this sample code for an identical CDR3. The rearrangement joins TRBV4-1 to TRBJ1-5, with D perhaps TRBD1 (5 bases). Germline V gene sequence: CDR1 MGHRA, CDR2 YSYEKL. Deletions cut 0 bases from V and 7 bases from J, with 7 bases between. The CDR3 sequence is 13 residues long. CDR3 in amino acids: CASSQDRGQPQHF. The CDR3, as DNA: TGCGCCAGCAGCCAAGATAGGGGCCAGCCCCAGCATTTT.

This clone was detected once. CDR3 loop: CASRGSRVDQPQHF. CDR3 sequence (DNA): TGTGCCAGCAGGGGGAGCAGGGTAGATCAGCCCCAGCATTTT. The V call is TRBV25-1, the J call TRBJ1-5; D may be TRBD1 (5 bases). The germline V gene encodes CDR1 MGHDK and CDR2 SYGVNS. The CDR3 contains 14 residues. Trimming stripped 6 bases from V and 5 bases from J, with 14 bases between.

This clone has just a few counts. The chain has TRBV19 and TRBJ1-2; D is unresolved. In germline, CDR1 is LNHDA, CDR2 SQIVND (reference sequence). Trimming removed 7 bases from V and 7 bases from J, with 10 bases in between. This CDR3 spans 11 amino acids. Here the CDR3 DNA reads TGTGCCAGTATGGCAGGCTCTGGCTACACCTTC. Translation gives CASMAGSGYTF.

The rearrangement joins TRBV29-1 to TRBJ2-7, with D possibly being TRBD1 (5 bases). The V and J ends lost 1 base and 2 bases respectively, with 15 bases between them. In germline, CDR1 is SQVTM, CDR2 ANQGSEA. The CDR3 spans 15 residues. CDR3 residues: CSVEGAGRGTYEQYF. The CDR3 DNA is TGCAGCGTTGAAGGCGCAGGAAGGGGAACCTACGAGCAGTACTTC.

V is TRBV4-1 and J is TRBJ2-7; 10 bases are shared with TRBD2. This CDR3 spans 14 amino acids. V was clipped by 4 bases and J by 7 bases; unmatched bases: 7. From germline, CDR1 is MGHRA and CDR2 YSYEKL. CDR3 bases: TGCGCCAGCAGCCCAGCGGGAGGGCCTATTGAGCAGTACTTC. Translating gives CASSPAGGPIEQYF.

The sample holds a few counts of this clone. The chain's CDR3 is CASSSALNTGELFF. DNA for the CDR3: TGTGCCAGCAGCTCAGCACTGAACACCGGGGAGCTGTTTTTT. This chain uses TRBV7-9 with TRBJ2-2; D is uncertain. Trimming left V 4 bases short and J 1 base short, with 7 bases between. CDR3 length: 14 residues. Germline CDR1 reads SEHNR; CDR2 reads FQNEAQ (reference sequence). The full variable domain, in which reference TRBV7-9 and TRBJ2-2 provide the parts outside the CDR3, is DTGVSQNPRHKITKRGQNVTFRCDPISEHNRLYWYRQTLGQGPEFLTYFQNEAQLEKSRLLSDRFSAERPKGSFSTLEIQRTEQGDSAMYLCASSSALNTGELFFGEGSRLTVL.

This clone has a single count. CDR3 DNA: TGTGCCAGCAGCAGAGGGACGGTTCAAGAGACCCAGTACTTC. It encodes CASSRGTVQETQYF. This rearrangement joins TRBV11-2 to TRBJ2-5; D is possibly TRBD1 or TRBD2 (5 bases each). CDR3 size: 14 residues. Trimming pared 5 bases from V and 2 bases from J, leaving 12 bases between. CDR1 and CDR2 (germline): SGHAT, FQNNGV.

This clone was observed a few times. The chain is built from TRBV4-1 and TRBJ1-1; D is unresolved. Trimming took 4 bases from V and 1 from J, leaving 13 bases between them. CDR1 MGHRA and CDR2 YSYEKL come from the germline V gene. The CDR3 contains 15 residues. The CDR3 loop is CASSRDVGRNTEAFF. Written as DNA, the CDR3 is TGCGCCAGCAGCCGGGATGTTGGGAGGAACACTGAAGCTTTCTTT.

V usage is TRBV5-1 and J usage is TRBJ2-7; tentatively, D is TRBD2 (5 bases). The V gene's germline CDR1 is SGHRS and CDR2 YFSETQ. CDR3 length equals 15 residues. The V and J ends lost 2 bases and 4 bases respectively, with 16 bases between them. The CDR3, as DNA: TGCGCCAGCAGCTTATTATGGGAGCGTGTTTACGAGCAGTACTTC. It codes for CASSLLWERVYEQYF.

This clone came up a few times. J is TRBJ1-5 and V is TRBV6-6; D might be TRBD1 (5 bases). Trimming cost V 6 bases and J 1 base, with 13 bases left between them. Germline loops: CDR1 MNHNY, CDR2 SVGAGI (reference sequence). The CDR3 is 15 residues long. The CDR3 region has the DNA TGTGCCAGCAGCGGGACCGTTACGAGCAATCAGCCCCAGCATTTT. It is translated as CASSGTVTSNQPQHF.

V gene TRBV19 combines with J gene TRBJ1-5, with a tentative D call TRBD1 (6 bases). CDR1 is LNHDA, CDR2 SQIVND, per germline (reference sequence). CDR3 length equals 11 residues. V was cut by 5 bases and J by 9 bases, with 8 bases left in between. Written as DNA, the CDR3 is TGTGCCAGTAGTGGAGGGGGGCCCCAGCATTTT. This codes for CASSGGGPQHF.

The chain links TRBV5-6 to TRBJ2-3; D is unresolved. V lost 0 bases, J lost 7 bases, and 15 bases lay in between. Looked up from germline, CDR1 is SGHDT and CDR2 is YYEEEE. The length of the CDR3 is 15 residues. CDR3 sequence: CASSLEAKGLNTQYF. The CDR3 DNA is TGTGCCAGCAGCTTGGAGGCGAAGGGATTGAATACGCAGTATTTT.